This TCR beta chain was obtained from a study of a mutant IDH1 vaccine in newly diagnosed glioma. Across the whole study: The vaccination schedule gave patients eight doses in weeks 1, 3, 5, 7, 11, 15, 19 and 23. Patients arrived already treated with radiotherapy, temozolomide, or both, most having had both. Findings and caveats of the study: Seemingly, pseudoprogression had no relation to changes in the top peripheral T cell clonotypes.

This clone was picked up one time. Its cognate antigen is unknown. The time point was: week 11, during vaccination. It was 300 ug of mutant IDH1 20-mer peptide that made up each vaccine dose, given with topical imiquimod. Only in-frame clones appear in the TCRdb table, and some are missing; sequencing was by immunoSEQ multiplex PCR. The sample has about 66,000 clones; roughly 80% are singletons. The germline CDR1 and CDR2 sequences are MGHDK and SYGVNS. Trimming left V 5 bases short and J 4 bases short, with 5 bases between. The CDR3 loop spans 11 amino acids. The starting material was PBMCs, obtained from a glioma patient whose treatment included an IDH1 peptide vaccine. The sequence was collected from a woman aged 50 to 60 with glioma. V gene TRBV25-1 combines with J gene TRBJ1-1, with no clear D. The CDR3 sequence: CASSLATEAFF. The CDR3 DNA sequence: TGTGCCAGCAGTCTAGCCACTGAAGCTTTCTTT.